The 6 T cell receptor beta chains given below trace back to one sample, sequenced in a study of blood T cell repertoires in COVID-19. The protocol was immunoSEQ multiplex PCR, while the TCRdb copy is restricted to in-frame clones and leaves out a portion. The profile shows fewer than 400,000 clones, 80% to 90% of them singletons. Sequenced sample: PBMCs or T cells enriched from blood (not recorded which). These receptors were obtained from a man between 25 and 39 years old who had recovered from COVID-19.

The chain employs TRBV5-4 and TRBJ1-3, with TRBD1 identical over 9 bases. The J segment lost 1 base and the V segment lost 5 bases, leaving 4 bases of the junction unmatched. Per the germline V gene, CDR1 is SGHNT and CDR2 is YYREEE (reference sequence). The CDR3 consists of 15 residues. The CDR3 region has the DNA TGTGCCAGCAGTTTACAGGGGGCGTCTGGAAACACCATATATTTT. It is translated as CASSLQGASGNTIYF.

The genes are TRBV13 and TRBJ1-4, with D unclear. Germline CDR1 and CDR2: PRHDT and FYEKMQ (reference sequence). The CDR3 runs to 15 residues. V lost 5 bases to trimming and J lost 2 bases, with 12 bases between them. The CDR3: CASSTSGKTNEKLFF. The CDR3 DNA reads as TGTGCCAGCAGCACATCAGGAAAGACTAATGAAAAACTGTTTTTT. The full variable domain, its missing parts supplied by reference TRBV13 and TRBJ1-4, is AAGVIQSPRHLIKEKRETATLKCYPIPRHDTVYWYQQGPGQDPQFLISFYEKMQSDKGSIPDRFSAQQFSDYHSELNMSSLELGDSALYFCASSTSGKTNEKLFFGSGTQLSVL.

The J gene is TRBJ1-4, the V gene TRBV25-1; D is possibly TRBD1 (5 bases). The germline V and J ends were trimmed by 5 bases and 7 bases, with 14 bases remaining between them. The germline V gene encodes CDR1 MGHDK and CDR2 SYGVNS. There are 14 residues in the CDR3. CDR3 residues: CASSRGEHSEKLFF. CDR3 coding DNA: TGTGCCAGCAGTCGGGGGGAGCACAGTGAAAAACTGTTTTTT. The entire variable domain, with the rest obtained from reference TRBV25-1 and TRBJ1-4, is as follows: EADIYQTPRYLVIGTGKKITLECSQTMGHDKMYWYQQDPGMELHLIHYSYGVNSTEKGDLSSESTVSRIRTEHFPLTLESARPSHTSQYLCASSRGEHSEKLFFGSGTQLSVL.

Details on this clone: Its ends do not fully match the called genes, so a read error is possible. The identical CDR3 is also encoded by other nucleotide sequences in the sample. The V call is TRBV10-3, the J call TRBJ1-1, with no clear D. The CDR3 is 15 residues long. CDR1 and CDR2 from the germline V gene are ENHRY and SYGVKD. The CDR3 loop reads CAIMAPGGVHTEAFF. The CDR3 DNA is TGTGCCATCATGGCCCCGGGAGGAGTGCACACTGAAGCTTTTTTT.

The rearrangement uses TRBV2 and TRBJ2-7; a possible D gene is TRBD2 (6 bases). CDR1 is SNHLY, CDR2 FYNNEI, per germline. This CDR3 has 13 amino acids. DNA for the CDR3: TGTGGCACGGGGGTGAGGGGTTCTTACGAGCAGTACTTC. This codes for CGTGVRGSYEQYF.

V and J are TRBV3-1 (or the pseudogene TRBV3-2) and TRBJ1-1; 10 bases are a match to TRBD1. The V gene's germline CDR1 is LGHDT and CDR2 YNNKEL (reference sequence). The CDR3 contains 17 residues. J gave up 5 bases and V 4 bases, and 13 bases lay outside the gene matches. The CDR3 region is CASSPGGDRGKGTEAFF. The CDR3 DNA reads TGTGCCAGCAGCCCAGGGGGGGACAGGGGAAAGGGGACTGAAGCTTTCTTT.